This T cell receptor (beta chain) was identified in a study of T-cell memory formation after mild COVID-19. TCRdb re-called the 5' RACE reads with MiXCR, one entry per CDR3 protein. Of approximately 350,000 distinct CDR3 sequences in the sample, approximately 15% were seen once. Broader study findings: Those CD4+ clones that contracted were mainly in CM and EM (CD8+ ones in EMRA). For second-wave clones that peaked at day 37, SARS-CoV-2 specificity went unverified.

This clonotype was detected a few times. Its target is not known. There are 15 residues in the CDR3. With 7 bases clipped from V and 1 base from J, the junction kept 10 bases outside the gene matches. Germline V lookup: CDR1 LGHDT, CDR2 YNNKEL (reference sequence). The TCR originated in a young man who had mild COVID-19 (a few samples of this study predate the infection). Cell type and time point are not known. V and J are TRBV3-1 and TRBJ2-7, with TRBD2 matching 7 bases. Sample: PBMCs or a T cell subset sorted from them (not recorded which). The CDR3 region is CASTAGLDGSYEQYF. The CDR3 DNA follows: TGTGCCAGCACCGCCGGACTAGATGGGTCCTACGAGCAGTACTTC.